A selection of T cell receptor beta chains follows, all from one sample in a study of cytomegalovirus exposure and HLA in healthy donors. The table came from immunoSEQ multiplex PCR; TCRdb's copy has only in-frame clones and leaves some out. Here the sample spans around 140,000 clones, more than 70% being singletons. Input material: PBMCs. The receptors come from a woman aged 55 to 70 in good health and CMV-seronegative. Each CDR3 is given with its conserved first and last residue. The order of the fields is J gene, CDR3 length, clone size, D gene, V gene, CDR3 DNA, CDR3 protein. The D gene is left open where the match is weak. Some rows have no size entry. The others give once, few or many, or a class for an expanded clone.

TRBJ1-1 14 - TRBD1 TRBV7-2 TGTGCCAGCAGGGACAGGGCCGTGAGCACTGAAGCTTTCTTT CASRDRAVSTEAFF
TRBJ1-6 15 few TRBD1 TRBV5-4 TGTGCCAGCAGCGACCACAGGGGTTCGATTTCACCCCTCCACTTT CASSDHRGSISPLHF
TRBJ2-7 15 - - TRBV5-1 TGCGCCAGCAGCTTAGAGGGACTCGACTACTACGAGCAGTACTTC CASSLEGLDYYEQYF
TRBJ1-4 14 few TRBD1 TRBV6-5 TGTGCCAGCAGTTACGGCAGGGGGGCTGAAAAACTGTTTTTT CASSYGRGAEKLFF
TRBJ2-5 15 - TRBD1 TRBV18 TGTGCCAGCTCATCCCTCGGACAGGGGGCAGAGACCCAGTACTTC CASSSLGQGAETQYF
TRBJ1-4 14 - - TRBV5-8 TGTGCCAGCAGCTCTACGAGGCTCAATGAAAAACTGTTTTTT CASSSTRLNEKLFF
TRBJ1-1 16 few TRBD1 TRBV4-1 TGCGCCAGCAGCCAATTCCAGGGGGCCCTGAACACTGAAGCTTTCTTT CASSQFQGALNTEAFF
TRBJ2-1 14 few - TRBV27 TGTGCCAGTCATCCGGGACTGACTGTCAGTGAGCAGTTCTTC CASHPGLTVSEQFF
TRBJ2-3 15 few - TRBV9 TGTGCCAGCAGCGTAGAAAGCGGTTCCACAGATACGCAGTATTTT CASSVESGSTDTQYF
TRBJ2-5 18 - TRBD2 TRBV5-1 TGCGCCAGCAGCCCGAGGGGACTAGCGGGGGGTATACAAGAGACCCAGTACTTC CASSPRGLAGGIQETQYF
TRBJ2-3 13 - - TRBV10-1 TGCGCCAGCAGTGTACTTCTAACAGATACGCAGTATTTT CASSVLLTDTQYF
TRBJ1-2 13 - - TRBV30 TGTGCCTGGAGAGAGCCTGTTAACTATGGCTACACCTTC CAWREPVNYGYTF
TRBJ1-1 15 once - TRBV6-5 TGTGCCAGCAGTTACTTGGGGCGGGGGCACACTGAAACTTTCTTT CASSYLGRGHTETFF
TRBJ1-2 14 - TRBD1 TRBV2 TGTGCCAGGAACAGGGGGGGGCTCGGCTATGGCTACACCTTC CARNRGGLGYGYTF
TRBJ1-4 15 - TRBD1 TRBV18 TGTGCCAGCTCACCCGGGACAGCAACTAATGAAAAACTGTTTTTT CASSPGTATNEKLFF
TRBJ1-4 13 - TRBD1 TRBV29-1 TGCAGCGTTGTAGCACAGGGGGCTGAAAAACTGTTTTTT CSVVAQGAEKLFF
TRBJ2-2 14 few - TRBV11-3 TGTGCCAGCAGCTTAGACAGGGCCGGCGGGGAGCTGTTTTTT CASSLDRAGGELFF
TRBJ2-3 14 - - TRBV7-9 TGTGCCAGCAGCGAGGGAATCCGTGCCGCTACGCAGTATTTT CASSEGIRAATQYF
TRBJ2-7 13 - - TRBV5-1 TGCGCCAGCAGCCGACAATTAGAATACGAGCAGTACTTC CASSRQLEYEQYF
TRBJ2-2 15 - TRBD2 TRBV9 TGTGCCAGCAGCGCCCGGACGGGGGGCACCGGGGAGCTGTTTTTT CASSARTGGTGELFF
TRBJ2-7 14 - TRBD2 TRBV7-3 TGTGCCAGCAGCCCAGCGGGGGGGCCCTACGAGCAGTACTTC CASSPAGGPYEQYF
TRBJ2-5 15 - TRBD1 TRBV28 TGTGCCAGCAGTTTATGGACAGGGGGAGGAGAGACCCAGTACTTC CASSLWTGGGETQYF
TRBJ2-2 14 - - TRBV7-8 TGTGCCAGCAGCCCACTTCCGGGTTGGGGGGAGCTGTTTTTT CASSPLPGWGELFF
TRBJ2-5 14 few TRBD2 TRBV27 TGTGCCAGCACCCCTTGGAGCGGGGGTCAGACCCAGTACTTC CASTPWSGGQTQYF
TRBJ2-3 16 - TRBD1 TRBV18 TGTGCCAGCTCACCACCGGGACAGGCGGGTGGAGATACGCAGTATTTT CASSPPGQAGGDTQYF
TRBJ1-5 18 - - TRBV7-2 TGTGCCAGCAGCTCCCCGGCCGGCGGGGTTTATAGCAATCAGCCCCAGCATTTT CASSSPAGGVYSNQPQHF
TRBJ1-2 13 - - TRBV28 TGTGCCAGCAGTTTATCCGAGTCCTATGGCTACACCTTC CASSLSESYGYTF
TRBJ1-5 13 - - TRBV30 TGTGCCTGGAGTGGGAGGCCGGATCAGCCCCAGCATTTT CAWSGRPDQPQHF
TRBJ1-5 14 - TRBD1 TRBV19 TGTGCCAGTAGTTCGGGACAGGGCGCACAGCCCCAGCATTTT CASSSGQGAQPQHF
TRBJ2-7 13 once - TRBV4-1 TGCGCCAGCAGCCAATCCGGGGTCTTCGGGCAGTACTTC CASSQSGVFGQYF
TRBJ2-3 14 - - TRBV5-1 TGCGCCAGCAGCTTGCCCCTAGGCACAGATACGCAGTATTTT CASSLPLGTDTQYF
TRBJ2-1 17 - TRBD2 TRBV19 TGTGCCAGTAGTGGGGTAGCGGGGGTAGTCTCCTACAATGAGCAGTTCTTC CASSGVAGVVSYNEQFF
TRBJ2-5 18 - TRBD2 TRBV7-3 TGTGCCAGCAGCTTAAAGGCCGTTAGCGGGGGACCACAAGAGACCCAGTACTTC CASSLKAVSGGPQETQYF
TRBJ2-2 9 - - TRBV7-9 TGTGCCCGGGACGGGGAGCTGTTTTTT CARDGELFF
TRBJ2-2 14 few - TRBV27 TGTGCCAGCAGTTTACGGGGGAACACCGGGGAGCTGTTTTTT CASSLRGNTGELFF
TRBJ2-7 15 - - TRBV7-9 TGTGCCAGCAGCTTGGGGGGAGCCGGAGCCTACGAGCAGTACTTC CASSLGGAGAYEQYF
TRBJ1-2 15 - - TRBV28 TGTGCCAGCAGTTTAGGTGTGCGCTCTAACTATGGCTACACCTTC CASSLGVRSNYGYTF
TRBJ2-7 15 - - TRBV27 TGTGCCAGCAGGACGAAGTGGCGGGAAACCTACGAGCAGTACTTC CASRTKWRETYEQYF
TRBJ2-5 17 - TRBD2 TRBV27 TGTGCCAGCAGTTTAGGGACTAGCGGGGGACCTCAAGAGACCCAGTACTTC CASSLGTSGGPQETQYF
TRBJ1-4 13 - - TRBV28 TGTGCCAGCAGTCCCCCTAGGGGTGAAAAACTGTTTTTT CASSPPRGEKLFF
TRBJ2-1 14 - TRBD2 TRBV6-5 TGTGCCAGCAGCCGGGGACTAGCGGGAGATGAGCAGTTCTTC CASSRGLAGDEQFF
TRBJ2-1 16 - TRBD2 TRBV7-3 TGTGCCAGCAGCTTAGGGGGGGTGGGCTCCTACAATGAGCAGTTCTTC CASSLGGVGSYNEQFF
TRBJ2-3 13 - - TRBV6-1 TGTGCCAGCAGTGAACCAAACACAGATACGCAGTATTTT CASSEPNTDTQYF
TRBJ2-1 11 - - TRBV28 TGTGCCAGCAGCCGGGCCGCGGGGGCGTTCTTC CASSRAAGAFF
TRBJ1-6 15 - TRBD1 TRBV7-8 TGTGCCAGCAGCAGGCAGACAGGGAATAATTCCCCCCTCCACTTT CASSRQTGNNSPLHF
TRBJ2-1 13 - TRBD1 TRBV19 TGTGCCAGTCGGACAGGGGGGTCGAATGAGCAGTTCTTC CASRTGGSNEQFF
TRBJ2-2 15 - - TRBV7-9 TGTGCCAGCAGCTTAGGAGTAGGAGGCACCGGGGAGCTGTTTTTT CASSLGVGGTGELFF
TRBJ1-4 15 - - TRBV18 TGTGCCAGCTCACCACAGGAGGGGATTCGTGAAAAACTGTTTTTT CASSPQEGIREKLFF
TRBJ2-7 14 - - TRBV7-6 TGTGCCAGCAGCCCCGCCAACGGACGGGGCGAGCAGTACTTC CASSPANGRGEQYF
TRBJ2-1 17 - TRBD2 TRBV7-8 TGTGCCAGCAGCTTTAGCGCGGCTAGCGGGAGGATGGATGAGCAGTTCTTC CASSFSAASGRMDEQFF
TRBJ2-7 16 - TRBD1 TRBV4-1 TGCGCCAACAGTCCTGGACGGGACAGGAGTAAGAACGAGCAGTACTTC CANSPGRDRSKNEQYF
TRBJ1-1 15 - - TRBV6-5 TGTGCCAGCAGTTCCGGGGGGGTTTCGTACACTGAAGCTTTCTTT CASSSGGVSYTEAFF
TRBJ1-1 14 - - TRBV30 TGTGCCTGGACTCGGACACCCATGAACACTGAAGCTTTCTTT CAWTRTPMNTEAFF
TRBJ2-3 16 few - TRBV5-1 TGCGCCAGCAGCTTGGCAGGGCACTCTAGCACAGATACGCAGTATTTT CASSLAGHSSTDTQYF
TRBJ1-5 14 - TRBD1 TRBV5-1 TGCGCCAGCAGCCCGGGACAGAACAATCAGCCCCAGCATTTT CASSPGQNNQPQHF
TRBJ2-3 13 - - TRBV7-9 TGTGCCAGCAGGAGAGAACTAACAGATACGCAGTATTTT CASRRELTDTQYF
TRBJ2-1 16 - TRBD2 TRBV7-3 TGTGCCAGCAGCCCGGAACTAGCGGGAGGGAACAATGAGCAGTTCTTC CASSPELAGGNNEQFF
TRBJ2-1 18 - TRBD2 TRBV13 TGTGCCAGCAGCCACAGAGGGACTAGCGGGAGCTCCTACAATGAGCAGTTCTTC CASSHRGTSGSSYNEQFF